The T cell receptor (beta chain) under discussion was sequenced for a study of T cell responses to AZD1222 COVID-19 vaccine. Whole-study findings and limits: Clonal diversity was possibly underestimated, and the donors were mostly white British, with more females. The peak T cell response came first, and repertoires were sampled only after it. Once two AZD1222 doses were given, Spike-specific TCR breadth and depth went up. Vaccine-related CD4 TCRs covered spike, predominating at 160-218 and 743-854.

Profiled with immunoSEQ multiplex PCR; TCRdb holds only in-frame clones, not every one. The table includes approximately 110,000 clones, more than 75% detected once. The CDR3 sequence is 15 residues long. Germline V CDR1 and CDR2: MRHNA, SNTAGT. Trimming cost V 0 bases and J 4 bases; bases outside gene matches: 1. This clone was recorded once. The antigen is unknown. The sequencing used peripheral blood, collected 28 days after the second AZD1222 dose. The clonotype was recovered from an adult who received the AZD1222 COVID-19 vaccine. The rearrangement links TRBV6-4 to TRBJ2-2, with 8 positions matching TRBD2. The CDR3 DNA reads TGTGCCAGCAGTGACTCTCGGGAGGGCACCGGGGAGCTGTTTTTT. Translating it yields CASSDSREGTGELFF.